This T cell receptor beta chain was obtained from a study of read filtering for tumor transcriptome and immune sequencing. Whole-study results and caveats: RNA-seq captured clonotypes less deeply and reliably than IR-seq. Single-read clonotypes: about 83% of IR-seq clonotypes (around 3.5% of reads), around three quarters of RNA-seq clonotypes (less than 50% of reads). Correlation between methods rose after single-read clonotypes were removed.

Trimming removed 2 bases from V and 6 bases from J; junction bases left unmatched: 3. This CDR3 region has 14 residues. Per the germline V gene, CDR1 is MNHNY and CDR2 is SVGAGI (reference sequence). This clonotype has at least ten counts. Its antigen remains unknown. Molecular barcoded adaptors covering alpha/delta and beta/gamma chains were used on 400 ng RNA. TCRdb ran MiXCR on the reads and lists one entry per CDR3 protein. The sample shows about 63,000 distinct CDR3 sequences, approximately 15% of them seen only once. This TCR was recovered from a donor aged 40 or older with multiple myeloma. The sample taken for sequencing was a population of CD138-negative cells sorted from bone marrow. The rearrangement joins TRBV6-6 to TRBJ2-1, with TRBD1 matching 8 bases. The DNA for the CDR3 is TGTGCCAGCAGTTACCAGGGGGCGCGCAATGAGCAGTTCTTC. It specifies CASSYQGARNEQFF.